These 17 T cell receptor beta chains originate from one sample sequenced in a study of T-cell memory formation after mild COVID-19. Via MiXCR, TCRdb re-called the 5' RACE reads, giving one row per CDR3 protein. The sample yields more than 55,000 distinct CDR3 sequences, 8% to 9.5% seen once. Source material: PBMCs or a T cell subset sorted from them (not recorded which). The receptors were sampled from a man younger than 30 who had mild COVID-19 (a few samples of this study predate the infection). Cell type and time point are not known.

This chain joins TRBV7-2 and TRBJ1-5; unclear D gene. The CDR3 covers 14 residues. Germline-derived CDR1 and CDR2 are SGHTA and FQGNSA. V dropped 1 base and J dropped 1 base, with 5 bases sitting between them. The CDR3 loop reads CASSLVGSNQPQHF. The CDR3, as DNA: TGTGCCAGCAGCTTAGTTGGGAGCAATCAGCCCCAGCATTTT.

The chain carries TRBV2 and TRBJ2-5; 14 bases match TRBD2. The CDR3 contains 16 residues. Germline V gene data show CDR1 as SNHLY and CDR2 as FYNNEI. V was pared by 11 bases and J by 1 base, with 9 bases of the junction left unmatched. DNA for the CDR3: TGTGCCGGCCAAGGACTAGCGGGGGGAGGCCAAGAGACCCAGTACTTC. This codes for CAGQGLAGGGQETQYF.

CDR3 in DNA: TGTGCCATCAGTGGGGGTAGCGAAAGCACAGATACGCAGTATTTT. Its protein product is CAISGGSESTDTQYF. The J gene is TRBJ2-3, the V gene TRBV10-3; possible D gene TRBD2, 5 bases. The CDR3 consists of 15 residues. Trimming shortened V by 4 bases and J by 0 bases, and 11 bases separated the two germline ends. Germline V CDR1 and CDR2: ENHRY, SYGVKD.

This clonotype was found many times. The chain couples TRBV7-2 to TRBJ2-5; D remains ambiguous. The CDR3 spans 11 residues. V was clipped by 4 bases and J by 5 bases, with 5 bases between them. Per germline, CDR1 SGHTA and CDR2 FQGNSA. Written as DNA, the CDR3 is TGTGCCAGCAGCTCCGACGAGACCCAGTACTTC. Amino acids: CASSSDETQYF.

The genes are TRBV20-1 and TRBJ2-7; D possibly corresponds to TRBD2 (7 bases). Trimming removed 4 bases at V and 3 bases at J, with 16 bases between. The CDR3 loop spans 14 amino acids. CDR1 DFQATT and CDR2 SNEGSKA come from the germline V gene (reference sequence). The CDR3 sequence is CSAIPGGGSYEQYV. CDR3 DNA: TGCAGTGCTATACCAGGCGGGGGCAGCTACGAGCAGTACGTC.

This clonotype was found many times. The chain combines TRBV7-3 with TRBJ2-1; D ambiguous. The CDR3 covers 15 residues. Between the trimmed V and J ends, which lost 3 bases and 6 bases, there was a span of 15 bases. Germline V CDR1 and CDR2: SGHTA, FQGTGA. Here the CDR3 reads CASSFFGSGFNEQFF. CDR3 sequence (DNA): TGTGCCAGCAGCTTTTTTGGGTCCGGGTTCAATGAGCAGTTCTTC.

This clonotype was seen a handful of times. The chain links TRBV5-1 to TRBJ1-1; D unresolved. Trimming pared 4 bases from V and 0 bases from J, leaving 13 bases between. The germline CDR1 and CDR2 sequences are SGHRS and YFSETQ. The CDR3 spans 15 residues. The CDR3 bases are TGCGCCAGCAGCGCGACAAAAGGGATGAACACTGAAGCTTTCTTT. It codes for CASSATKGMNTEAFF.

This clonotype occurred many times. The chain employs TRBV5-1 and TRBJ2-2; 9 nucleotides align to TRBD2. Germline CDR1 reads SGHRS; CDR2 reads YFSETQ. This CDR3 has 14 residues. V lost 3 bases and J lost 6; bases outside the gene matches: 3. The CDR3 DNA reads TGCGCCAGCAGCTCGGGACTAGCCTCCGGGGAGCTGTTTTTT. This sequence encodes CASSSGLASGELFF.

As concerns this clonotype: Germline is not matched at one junction end, which may reflect a read error. J is TRBJ2-5 and V is TRBV7-7; D may correspond to TRBD1 or TRBD2 (6 bases each). From germline, CDR1 is SSHAT and CDR2 FNYEAQ (reference sequence). The CDR3 is made up of 15 amino acids. The CDR3 region is CASSSGGTGAETQYF. The CDR3 DNA follows: TGTGCTAGCAGCTCCGGAGGGACGGGGGCGGAGACCCAGTACTTC.

This clonotype was seen a few times. This chain joins TRBV20-1 and TRBJ1-2; D uncertain. Germline V lookup: CDR1 DFQATT, CDR2 SNEGSKA (reference sequence). Deletions cut 4 bases from V and 5 bases from J, with 20 bases between. This CDR3 comprises 15 residues. CDR3 nucleotide sequence: TGCAGTGCTACTTCAGACCGTACCCACCTGTATGGCTACACCTTC. Amino acids: CSATSDRTHLYGYTF.

This clonotype was detected many times. The chain carries TRBV20-1 and TRBJ1-2; D might be TRBD1 (5 bases). CDR1 is DFQATT, CDR2 SNEGSKA, per germline (reference sequence). This CDR3 region has 14 residues. The V end was cut by 6 bases, the J end by 6 bases, with 20 bases between. The CDR3 nucleotides are TGCAGTGCAAAGGGAATACAGGCGTACGATGGCTACACCTTC. Amino acids: CSAKGIQAYDGYTF.

Here the CDR3 reads CASSLRRGETQYF. For the CDR3, the DNA is TGTGCCAGCAGCTTGCGCAGAGGGGAGACCCAGTACTTC. V usage is TRBV5-6 and J usage is TRBJ2-5, with D tentatively TRBD2 (5 bases). Trimming stripped 1 base from V and 5 bases from J, with 9 bases between. Germline CDR1 is SGHDT and CDR2 is YYEEEE. The CDR3 covers 13 residues.

The chain has TRBV3-1 and TRBJ2-7; D is ambiguous. V was shortened by 2 bases and J by 6 bases, with 8 bases between the two germline ends. Per the germline V gene, CDR1 is LGHDT and CDR2 is YNNKEL (reference sequence). The CDR3 has 12 amino acids. DNA for the CDR3: TGTGCCAGCAGCCAAAGCGTTAGCGAGCAGTACTTC. It codes for CASSQSVSEQYF.

The chain recombines TRBV20-1 with TRBJ1-1, with a tentative D call TRBD1 (5 bases). V was pared by 1 base and J by 1 base, with 13 bases between. Germline V gives CDR1 DFQATT, CDR2 SNEGSKA (reference sequence). CDR3 length: 15 residues. CDR3 amino acids: CSARVSRGANTEAFF. The CDR3 coding sequence is TGCAGTGCTAGAGTTTCCCGGGGCGCGAACACTGAAGCTTTCTTT.

CDR3 in amino acids: CASSGDSGAEAFF. The CDR3 DNA sequence: TGCGCCAGCAGCGGGGACTCTGGCGCTGAAGCTTTCTTT. The chain recombines TRBV5-1 with TRBJ1-1; perhaps TRBD1 as D (5 bases). The CDR3 totals 13 residues. V lost 4 bases, J lost 6 bases, and 13 bases lay in between. CDR1 and CDR2 from the germline V gene are SGHRS and YFSETQ.

The chain joins TRBV28 to TRBJ2-2; 7 bases map to TRBD1. Germline assignment: CDR1 MDHEN and CDR2 SYDVKM. J gave up 3 bases and V 4 bases, and 5 bases lay outside the gene matches. CDR3 length: 15 residues. Here the CDR3 reads CASSYRQGHTGELFF. In DNA, the CDR3 is TGTGCCAGCAGTTACCGACAGGGCCACACCGGGGAGCTGTTTTTT.

This clonotype showed up just a few times. V is TRBV5-4 and J is TRBJ2-5; the D is unclear. The CDR3 is 14 residues long. The germline V gene has CDR1 SGHNT and CDR2 YYREEE (reference sequence). Trimming pared 1 base from V and 2 bases from J, leaving 9 bases between. The CDR3 nucleotides are TGTGCCAGCAGCTTGAGCGTGAAGCAAGAGACCCAGTACTTC. Its translation is CASSLSVKQETQYF.